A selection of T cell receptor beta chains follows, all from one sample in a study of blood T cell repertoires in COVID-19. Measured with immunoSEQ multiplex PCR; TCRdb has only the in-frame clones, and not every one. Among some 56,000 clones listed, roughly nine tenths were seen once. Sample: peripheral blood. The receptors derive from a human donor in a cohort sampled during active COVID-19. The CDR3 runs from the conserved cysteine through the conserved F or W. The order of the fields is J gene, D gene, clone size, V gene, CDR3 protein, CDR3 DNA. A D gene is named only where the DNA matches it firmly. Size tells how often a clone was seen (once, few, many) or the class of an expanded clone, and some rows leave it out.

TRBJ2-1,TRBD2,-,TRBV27,CASTRSGAGYNEQFF,TGTGCCAGCACCCGTAGCGGGGCAGGCTACAATGAGCAGTTCTTC
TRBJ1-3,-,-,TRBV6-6,CASTHGGSSGNTIYF,TGTGCCAGCACCCACGGAGGGAGCTCTGGAAACACCATATATTTT
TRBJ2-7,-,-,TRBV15,CATSRVQTSTGGREVYYEQYF,TGTGCCACCAGCAGAGTCCAAACAAGCACGGGCGGAAGGGAGGTGTACTACGAGCAGTACTTC
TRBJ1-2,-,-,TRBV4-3,CASSQGGGAPGYGYTF,TGCGCCAGCAGCCAAGGAGGGGGGGCCCCGGGCTATGGCTACACCTTC
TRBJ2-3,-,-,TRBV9,CASSVRVSTDTQYF,TGTGCCAGCAGCGTCAGGGTTAGCACAGATACGCAGTATTTT
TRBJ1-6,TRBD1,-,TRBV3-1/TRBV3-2,CASSPGQGRAALHF,TGTGCCAGCAGCCCGGGACAGGGAAGAGCGGCCCTCCACTTT
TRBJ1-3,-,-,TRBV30,CAWSGSPGNTIYF,TGTGCCTGGAGTGGCTCCCCGGGGAACACCATATATTTT
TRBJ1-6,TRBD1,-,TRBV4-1,CASSQDGDRGLGSPLHF,TGCGCCAGCAGCCAAGATGGGGACAGGGGCCTGGGATCACCCCTCCACTTT
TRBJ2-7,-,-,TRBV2,CASSDGRHYEQYF,TGTGCCAGCAGTGACGGCAGGCACTACGAGCAGTACTTC
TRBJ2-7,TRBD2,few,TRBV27,CASSLSRGGPYEQYF,TGTGCCAGCAGTTTATCGCGGGGGGGCCCCTACGAGCAGTACTTC
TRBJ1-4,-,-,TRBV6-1,CASSEGPWGGEKLFF,TGTGCCAGCAGTGAAGGACCCTGGGGGGGTGAAAAACTGTTTTTT
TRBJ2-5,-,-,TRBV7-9,CASSLAGPETQYF,TGTGCCAGCAGCTTAGCGGGGCCGGAGACCCAGTACTTC
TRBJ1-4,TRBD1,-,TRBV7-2,CASSSRHSGGTNEKLFF,TGTGCCAGCAGCTCACGACACTCAGGGGGGACTAATGAAAAACTGTTTTTT
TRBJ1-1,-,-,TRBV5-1,CASTRGGDTEAFF,TGCGCCAGCACCCGAGGAGGGGACACTGAAGCTTTCTTT
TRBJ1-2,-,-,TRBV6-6,CASSQDTDYGYTF,TGTGCCAGCAGCCAGGACACAGACTATGGCTACACCTTC
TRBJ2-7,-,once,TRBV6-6,CASSSYGQTAYEQYF,TGTGCCAGCAGTTCGTACGGACAGACTGCCTACGAGCAGTACTTC
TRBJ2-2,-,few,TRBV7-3,CASSFLSHTGELFF,TGTGCCAGCAGCTTCCTTTCCCACACCGGGGAGCTGTTTTTT
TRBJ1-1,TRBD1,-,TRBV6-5,CASSYDPRTGNTEAFF,TGTGCCAGCAGTTATGATCCCCGGACAGGGAACACTGAAGCTTTCTTT
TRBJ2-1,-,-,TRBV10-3,CASQGYNEQFF,TGTGCCAGCCAGGGCTACAATGAGCAGTTCTTC
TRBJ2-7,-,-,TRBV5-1,CASAQEDSPSYEQYF,TGCGCCAGCGCTCAAGAGGACAGCCCCTCCTACGAGCAGTACTTC
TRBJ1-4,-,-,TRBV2,CASSDRVSQRF,TGTGCCAGCAGTGATCGGGTCAGCCAACGTTTT
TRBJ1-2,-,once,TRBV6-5,CASSYSKGDYGYTF,TGTGCCAGCAGTTACTCGAAGGGGGACTATGGCTACACCTTC
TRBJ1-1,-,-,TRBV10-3,CAISRTMNTEAFF,TGTGCCATCTCCAGAACCATGAACACTGAAGCTTTCTTT
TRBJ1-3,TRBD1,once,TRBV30,CAWNRKTGYAGNTIYF,TGTGCCTGGAATCGGAAGACAGGGTATGCTGGAAACACCATATATTTT
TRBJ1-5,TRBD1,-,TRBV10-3,CAIRGGQGGQPQHF,TGTGCCATCAGGGGCGGACAGGGCGGTCAGCCCCAGCATTTT
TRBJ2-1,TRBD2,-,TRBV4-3,CASSQALAGGREQFF,TGCGCCAGCAGCCAAGCACTAGCGGGGGGGCGCGAGCAGTTCTTC
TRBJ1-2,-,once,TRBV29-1,CSVLHPQANYGYTF,TGCAGCGTTCTCCACCCCCAGGCTAACTATGGCTACACCTTC
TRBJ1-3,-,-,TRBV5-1,CASGLLEELRLSSGNTIYF,TGCGCCAGCGGCCTTTTAGAGGAGCTCCGGCTCAGCTCTGGAAACACCATATATTTT
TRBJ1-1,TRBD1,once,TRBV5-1,CASSQGTGIGNTEAFF,TGCGCCAGCAGCCAAGGGACAGGGATTGGGAACACTGAAGCTTTCTTT
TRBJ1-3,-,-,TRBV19,CASSWLVGAGNTIYF,TGTGCCAGTAGTTGGCTGGTCGGGGCTGGAAACACCATATATTTT
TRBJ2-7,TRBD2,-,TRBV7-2,CASSYGTRSYEQYF,TGTGCCAGCAGCTACGGGACTAGATCCTACGAGCAGTACTTC
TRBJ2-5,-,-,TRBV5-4,CASGGSQETQYF,TGTGCCAGCGGAGGGTCCCAAGAGACCCAGTACTTC
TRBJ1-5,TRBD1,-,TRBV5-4,CASSLSGTGGQPQHF,TGTGCCAGCAGCTTGTCCGGGACAGGGGGACAGCCCCAGCATTTT
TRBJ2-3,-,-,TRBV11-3,CASSLSAGAGDTQYF,TGTGCCAGCAGCTTATCGGCAGGGGCTGGGGATACGCAGTATTTT
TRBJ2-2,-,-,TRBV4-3,CASSQEPRGGGTGELFF,TGCGCCAGCAGCCAAGAGCCCAGGGGTGGGGGCACCGGGGAGCTGTTTTTT
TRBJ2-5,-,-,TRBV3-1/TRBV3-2,CASSQAEKTQYF,TGTGCCAGCAGCCAAGCCGAGAAGACCCAGTACTTC
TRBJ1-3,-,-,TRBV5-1,CASSLAVESSGNTIYF,TGCGCCAGCAGCTTGGCCGTGGAGAGCTCTGGAAACACCATATATTTT
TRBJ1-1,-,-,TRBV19,CASRTPLRQLNTEAFF,TGTGCCAGTAGAACCCCTTTGAGACAGCTGAACACTGAAGCTTTCTTT
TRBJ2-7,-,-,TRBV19,CASSVPSRGGGEQYF,TGTGCCAGTAGTGTCCCCTCCCGAGGGGGGGGCGAGCAGTACTTC
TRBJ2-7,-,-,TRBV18,CASSPSEVTSYEQYF,TGTGCCAGCTCACCAAGCGAGGTGACTTCCTACGAGCAGTACTTC
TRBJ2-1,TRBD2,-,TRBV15,CATSTDVAGGVGYNEQFF,TGTGCCACCAGCACGGATGTAGCGGGGGGTGTGGGCTACAATGAGCAGTTCTTC
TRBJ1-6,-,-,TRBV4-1,CASSQETAGAYSPLHF,TGCGCCAGCAGCCAGGAAACGGCGGGGGCATATTCACCCCTCCACTTT
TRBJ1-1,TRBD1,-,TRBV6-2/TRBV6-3,CASSLSQGARAFF,TGTGCCAGCAGCCTCTCGCAGGGGGCGCGGGCTTTCTTT
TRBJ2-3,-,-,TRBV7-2,CASRPDRLITDTQYF,TGTGCCAGCAGACCTGACAGGTTAATCACAGATACGCAGTATTTT
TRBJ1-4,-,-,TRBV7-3,CASSQIGNSNEKLFF,TGTGCCAGCAGCCAGATCGGGAATAGCAATGAAAAACTGTTTTTT
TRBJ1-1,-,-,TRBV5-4,CASSLEAGANTEAFF,TGTGCCAGCAGCTTGGAAGCGGGTGCGAACACTGAAGCTTTCTTT
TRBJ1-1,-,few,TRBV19,CASSSGQMMNTEAFF,TGTGCCAGTAGTAGTGGACAGATGATGAACACTGAAGCTTTCTTT
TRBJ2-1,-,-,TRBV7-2,CASSPLGDLSVHEQFF,TGTGCCAGCAGCCCGTTGGGGGACTTATCAGTCCATGAGCAGTTCTTC